This T cell receptor beta chain was retrieved from a study of T cell responses to AZD1222 COVID-19 vaccine. The table came from immunoSEQ multiplex PCR; TCRdb's copy has only in-frame clones and leaves some out. The data hold fewer than 100,000 clones, with 88% observed a single time. Between the trimmed V and J ends, which lost 3 bases and 3 bases, there was a span of 8 bases. The length of the CDR3 is 13 residues. This rearrangement joins TRBV12-3 or TRBV12-4 to TRBJ2-5; tentative D call: TRBD2 (5 bases). The clonotype comes from an adult who received the AZD1222 COVID-19 vaccine. The sequenced sample was peripheral blood, obtained 28 days after the second AZD1222 dose. The CDR3 nucleotides are TGTGCCAGCAGTTTTGACGGGGAAGAGACCCAGTACTTC. Translated, it gives CASSFDGEETQYF.